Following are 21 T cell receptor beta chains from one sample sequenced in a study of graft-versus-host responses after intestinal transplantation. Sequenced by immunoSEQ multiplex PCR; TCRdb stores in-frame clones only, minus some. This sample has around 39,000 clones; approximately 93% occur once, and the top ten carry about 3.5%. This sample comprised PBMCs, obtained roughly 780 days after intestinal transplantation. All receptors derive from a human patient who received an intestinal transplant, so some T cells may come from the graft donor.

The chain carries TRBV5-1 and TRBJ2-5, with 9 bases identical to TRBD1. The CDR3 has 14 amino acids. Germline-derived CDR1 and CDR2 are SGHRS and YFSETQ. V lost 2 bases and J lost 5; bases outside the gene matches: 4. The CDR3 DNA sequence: TGCGCCAGCAGCTTCGGACAGGGGACGGAGACCCAGTACTTC. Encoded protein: CASSFGQGTETQYF. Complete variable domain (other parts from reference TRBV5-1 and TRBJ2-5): KAGVTQTPRYLIKTRGQQVTLSCSPISGHRSVSWYQQTPGQGLQFLFEYFSETQRNKGNFPGRFSGRQFSNSRSEMNVSTLELGDSALYLCASSFGQGTETQYFGPGTRLLVL.

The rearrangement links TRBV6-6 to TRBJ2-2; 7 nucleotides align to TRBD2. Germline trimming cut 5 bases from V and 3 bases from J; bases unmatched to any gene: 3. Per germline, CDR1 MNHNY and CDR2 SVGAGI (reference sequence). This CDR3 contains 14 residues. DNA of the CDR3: TGTGCCAGCAGTCCGGCGGGGGACACCGGGGAGCTGTTTTTT. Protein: CASSPAGDTGELFF.

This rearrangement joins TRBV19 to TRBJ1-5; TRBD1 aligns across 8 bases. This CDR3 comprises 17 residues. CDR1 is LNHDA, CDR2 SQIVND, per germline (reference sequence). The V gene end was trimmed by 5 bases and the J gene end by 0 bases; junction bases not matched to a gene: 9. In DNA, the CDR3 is TGTGCCAGTAGTCCCTCGACAGGGGCCTATAGCAATCAGCCCCAGCATTTT. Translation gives CASSPSTGAYSNQPQHF.

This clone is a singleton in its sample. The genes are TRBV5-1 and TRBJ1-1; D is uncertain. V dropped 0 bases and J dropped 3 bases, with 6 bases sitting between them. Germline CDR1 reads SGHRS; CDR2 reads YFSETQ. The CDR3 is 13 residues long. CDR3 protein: CASSLVIDTEAFF. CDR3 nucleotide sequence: TGCGCCAGCAGCTTGGTGATCGACACTGAAGCTTTCTTT.

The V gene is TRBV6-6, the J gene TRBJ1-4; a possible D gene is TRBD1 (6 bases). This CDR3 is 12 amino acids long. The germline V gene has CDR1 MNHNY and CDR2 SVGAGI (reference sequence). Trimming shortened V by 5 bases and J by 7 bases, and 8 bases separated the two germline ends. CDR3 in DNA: TGTGCCAGCAGTCCCAGGGGTGAAAAACTGTTTTTT. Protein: CASSPRGEKLFF.

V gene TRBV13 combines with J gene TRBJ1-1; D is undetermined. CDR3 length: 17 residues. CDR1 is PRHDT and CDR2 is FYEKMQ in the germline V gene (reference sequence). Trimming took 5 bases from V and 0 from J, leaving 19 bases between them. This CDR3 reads CASSPRPRRKLNTEAFF. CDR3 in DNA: TGTGCCAGCAGCCCCCGACCCCGACGGAAATTGAACACTGAAGCTTTCTTT.

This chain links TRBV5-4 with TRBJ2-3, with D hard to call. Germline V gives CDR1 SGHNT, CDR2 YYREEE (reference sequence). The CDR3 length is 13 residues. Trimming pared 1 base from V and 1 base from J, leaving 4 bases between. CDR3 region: CASSLMGTDTQYF. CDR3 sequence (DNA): TGTGCCAGCAGCTTGATGGGCACAGATACGCAGTATTTT.

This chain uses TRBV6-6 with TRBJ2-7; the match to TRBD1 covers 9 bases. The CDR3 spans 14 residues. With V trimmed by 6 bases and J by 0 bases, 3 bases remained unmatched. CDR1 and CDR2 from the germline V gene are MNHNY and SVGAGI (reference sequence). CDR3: CASSWDRDSYEQYF. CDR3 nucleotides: TGTGCCAGCAGCTGGGACAGGGACTCCTACGAGCAGTACTTC.

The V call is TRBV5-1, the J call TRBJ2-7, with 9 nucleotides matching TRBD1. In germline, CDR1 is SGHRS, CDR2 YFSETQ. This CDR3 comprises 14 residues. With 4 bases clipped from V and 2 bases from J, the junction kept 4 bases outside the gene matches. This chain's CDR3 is CASSTGTGTYEQYF. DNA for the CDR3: TGCGCCAGCAGCACTGGGACAGGGACCTACGAGCAGTACTTC.

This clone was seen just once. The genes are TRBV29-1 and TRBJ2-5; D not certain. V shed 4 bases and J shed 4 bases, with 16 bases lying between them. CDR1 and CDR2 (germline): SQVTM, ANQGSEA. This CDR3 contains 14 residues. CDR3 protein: CSVGARLAPETQYF. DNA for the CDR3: TGCAGCGTTGGGGCCAGGCTTGCGCCAGAGACCCAGTACTTC.

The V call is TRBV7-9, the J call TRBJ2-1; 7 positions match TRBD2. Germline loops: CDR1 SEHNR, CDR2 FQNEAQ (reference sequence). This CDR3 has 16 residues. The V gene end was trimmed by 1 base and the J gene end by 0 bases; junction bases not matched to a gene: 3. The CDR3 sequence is CASSLVGGSSYNEQFF. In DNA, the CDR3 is TGTGCCAGCAGCTTAGTAGGCGGGAGCTCCTACAATGAGCAGTTCTTC.

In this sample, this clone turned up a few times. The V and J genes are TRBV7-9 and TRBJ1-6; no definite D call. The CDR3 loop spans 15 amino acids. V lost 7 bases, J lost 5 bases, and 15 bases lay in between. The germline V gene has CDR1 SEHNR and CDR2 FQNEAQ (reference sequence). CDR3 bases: TGTGCCAGCACCGAATTAGACGGAGATAATTCACCCCTCCACTTT. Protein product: CASTELDGDNSPLHF.

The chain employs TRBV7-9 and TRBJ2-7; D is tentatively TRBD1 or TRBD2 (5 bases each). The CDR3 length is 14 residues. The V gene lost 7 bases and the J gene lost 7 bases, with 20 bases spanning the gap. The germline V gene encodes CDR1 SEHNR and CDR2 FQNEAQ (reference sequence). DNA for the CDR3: TGTGCCAGCACCCGAGGGGTCCCGGATGGGGAGCAGTACTTC. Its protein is CASTRGVPDGEQYF.

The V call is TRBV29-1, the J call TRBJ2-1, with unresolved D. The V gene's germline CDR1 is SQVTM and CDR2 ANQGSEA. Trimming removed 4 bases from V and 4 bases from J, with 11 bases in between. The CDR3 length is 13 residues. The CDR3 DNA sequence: TGCAGCGTTGCACAGCTCCTTTACAATGAGCAGTTCTTC. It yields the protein CSVAQLLYNEQFF.

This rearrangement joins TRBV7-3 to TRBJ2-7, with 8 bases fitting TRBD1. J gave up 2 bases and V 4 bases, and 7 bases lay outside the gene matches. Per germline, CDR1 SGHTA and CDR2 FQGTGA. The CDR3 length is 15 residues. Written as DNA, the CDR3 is TGTGCCAGCAGCTCCGGGAACAGGGGGACCTACGAGCAGTACTTC. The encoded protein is CASSSGNRGTYEQYF.

The CDR3 loop is CASSHQETQYF. CDR3 nucleotide sequence: TGCGCCAGCAGTCATCAAGAGACCCAGTACTTC. This chain uses TRBV5-1 with TRBJ2-5; D remains ambiguous. Germline CDR1 and CDR2: SGHRS and YFSETQ. The V and J ends lost 5 bases and 2 bases respectively, with 4 bases between them. The CDR3 totals 11 residues. Combining the CDR3 with reference TRBV5-1 and TRBJ2-5 gives the whole variable domain KAGVTQTPRYLIKTRGQQVTLSCSPISGHRSVSWYQQTPGQGLQFLFEYFSETQRNKGNFPGRFSGRQFSNSRSEMNVSTLELGDSALYLCASSHQETQYFGPGTRLLVL.

The CDR3, as DNA: TGTGCCAGCAGCGTCGGGGCGGATGGTGAAAAACTGTTTTTT. Translating it yields CASSVGADGEKLFF. The rearrangement links TRBV9 to TRBJ1-4; the D gene is possibly TRBD1 (5 bases). V gave up 2 bases and J gave up 7 bases, with 12 bases separating them. Germline lookup yields CDR1 SGDLS and CDR2 YYNGEE. This CDR3 is 14 amino acids long.

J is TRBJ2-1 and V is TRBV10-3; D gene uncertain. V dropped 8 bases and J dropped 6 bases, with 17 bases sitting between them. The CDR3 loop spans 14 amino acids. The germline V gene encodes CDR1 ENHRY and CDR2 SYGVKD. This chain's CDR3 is CAIRKARVINEQFF. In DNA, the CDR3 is TGTGCCATCCGGAAGGCCCGGGTAATCAATGAGCAGTTCTTC.

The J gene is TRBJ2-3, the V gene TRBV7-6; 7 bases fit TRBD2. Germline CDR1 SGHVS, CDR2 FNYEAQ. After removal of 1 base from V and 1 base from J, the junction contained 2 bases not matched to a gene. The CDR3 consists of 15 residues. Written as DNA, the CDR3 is TGTGCCAGCAGCTTAGTGGCGGGAGGCACAGATACGCAGTATTTT. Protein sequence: CASSLVAGGTDTQYF.

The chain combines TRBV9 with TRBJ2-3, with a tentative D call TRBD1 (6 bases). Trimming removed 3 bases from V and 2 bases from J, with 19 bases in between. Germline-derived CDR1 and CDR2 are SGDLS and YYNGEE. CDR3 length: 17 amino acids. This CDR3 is CASSEKPGHGSTDTQYF. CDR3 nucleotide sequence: TGTGCCAGCAGCGAAAAACCGGGACACGGATCCACAGATACGCAGTATTTT.

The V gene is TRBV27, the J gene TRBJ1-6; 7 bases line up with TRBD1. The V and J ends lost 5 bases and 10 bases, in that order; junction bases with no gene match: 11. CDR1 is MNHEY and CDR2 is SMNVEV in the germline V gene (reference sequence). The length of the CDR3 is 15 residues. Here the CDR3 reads CASSPWRDRFSPLHF. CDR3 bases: TGTGCCAGCAGTCCCTGGCGGGACAGATTCTCACCCCTCCACTTT.